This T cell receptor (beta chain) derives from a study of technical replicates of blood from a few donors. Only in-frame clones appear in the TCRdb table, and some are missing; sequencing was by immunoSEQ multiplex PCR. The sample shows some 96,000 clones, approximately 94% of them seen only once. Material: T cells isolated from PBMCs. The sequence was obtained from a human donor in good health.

The CDR3 DNA reads TGTGCCAGCAGCTTGGACCCAGCGGGAGGGCGGTACGAGCAGTACTTC. It is translated as CASSLDPAGGRYEQYF. The chain employs TRBV5-4 and TRBJ2-7; 10 bases align to TRBD2. Germline values: CDR1 SGHNT, CDR2 YYREEE (reference sequence). This CDR3 has 16 amino acids. V gave up 0 bases and J gave up 4 bases; unmatched junction bases: 7.